The entry that follows covers one T cell receptor beta chain sequence. Its target is not known. With V trimmed by 3 bases and J by 2 bases, 3 bases remained unmatched. The germline V gene encodes CDR1 SEHNR and CDR2 FQNEAQ (reference sequence). CDR3 length equals 15 residues. The sample comes from a study of naive and memory T cell subsets. Broader study findings: In CD4 and CD8 cells, diversity dropped from naive through EMRA.

The beta constant-region primer was an equimolar mix of two oligonucleotides covering TRBC1 and TRBC2. Nested alpha and beta constant-region primers with the SP2 primer drove four PCR rounds on ligated cDNA. Each CDR3 protein gets one entry after TCRdb re-called the UMI-ligation and nested PCR reads with MiXCR. This sample has 85,000 or so distinct CDR3 sequences, with about 10% found just once. The sequence derives from a human donor in good health. The gene calls are TRBV7-9 and TRBJ2-1; 8 nucleotides align to TRBD1. Input material: naive CD8+ T cells from blood. This chain's CDR3 is CASSFGQGTYNEQFF. DNA of the CDR3: TGTGCCAGCAGCTTTGGACAGGGTACCTACAATGAGCAGTTCTTC.